Listed here are 17 T cell receptor beta chains from one sample, sequenced in a study of tumor-infiltrating lymphocytes in primary liver carcinoma. Germline DNA was also extracted, while the blood RNA originated from unsorted whole blood. TCR beta cDNA was made from 500 ng total RNA with a constant-region primer. Researchers made the TCR beta libraries by running three nested multiplex PCR rounds with slightly modified ARM-PCR. Running nine to ten cycles apiece, the first two PCR rounds relied on TRBV1-TRBV30 forward primers together with a C-beta reverse primer. Each CDR3 protein gets one entry after TCRdb re-called the multiplex PCR reads with MiXCR. This repertoire shows about 200,000 distinct CDR3 sequences, less than 75% found once; its top ten account for about 7.1%. What was sequenced was peripheral blood. The receptors here all came from a woman in her fifties or sixties with primary liver carcinoma and hepatitis B virus infection.

This clonotype came up a few times. V usage is TRBV28 and J usage is TRBJ2-7; no definite D call. Trimming took off 4 bases at V and 0 bases at J, with 19 bases between the two ends. This CDR3 is 17 amino acids long. Germline V gene data show CDR1 as MDHEN and CDR2 as SYDVKM. This chain's CDR3 is CASSSPGSTSSSYEQYF. As DNA, the CDR3 is TGTGCCAGCAGTTCCCCGGGTTCGACCTCGAGCTCCTACGAGCAGTACTTC. The variable domain in full, completed from reference TRBV28 and TRBJ2-7, reads DVKVTQSSRYLVKRTGEKVFLECVQDMDHENMFWYRQDPGLGLRLIYFSYDVKMKEKGDIPEGYSVSREKKERFSLILESASTNQTSMYLCASSSPGSTSSSYEQYFGPGTRLTVT.

As regards this clonotype: This may be a read error: a much more frequent sequence differs by one nucleotide. This chain uses TRBV4-2 with TRBJ2-7; TRBD2 might be the D (6 bases). This CDR3 region has 16 residues. Germline values: CDR1 LGHNA, CDR2 YNFKEQ. Trimming left V 3 bases short and J 0 bases short, with 15 bases between. The CDR3 protein is CASSHASGVNSYEQYF. The CDR3 DNA reads as TGTGCCAGCAGCCATGCCTCGGGAGTAAACTCCTACGAGCAGTACTTC.

This clonotype was detected many times. One end of the junction is discordant with germline, which a read error may explain. The rearrangement uses TRBV6-2 or TRBV6-3 and TRBJ1-5; D gene unclear. Germline loops: CDR1 MNHEY, CDR2 SVGEGT. The length of the CDR3 is 12 residues. The CDR3 coding sequence is TGTGCCAGCAGTGACTCGAATCAGCCCCAGCATTTT. Its translation: CASSDSNQPQHF.

This clonotype was recorded only once. The chain couples TRBV11-2 to TRBJ2-1; D unclear. The germline CDR1 and CDR2 sequences are SGHAT and FQNNGV. Trimming removed 0 bases at V and 16 bases at J, with 19 bases between. CDR3 length equals 14 residues. The CDR3 DNA reads as TGTGCCAGCAGCTTAGACCGCTACGACAATGGGCAATTCTTC. Translating gives CASSLDRYDNGQFF. The whole variable domain, filled in from reference TRBV11-2 and TRBJ2-1, reads EAGVAQSPRYKIIEKRQSVAFWCNPISGHATLYWYQQILGQGPKLLIQFQNNGVVDDSQLPKDRFSAERLKGVDSTLKIQPAKLEDSAVYLCASSLDRYDNGQFFGPGTRLTVL.

V is TRBV13 and J is TRBJ2-1; D unresolved. Germline V gives CDR1 PRHDT, CDR2 FYEKMQ (reference sequence). The V gene lost 7 bases and the J gene lost 5 bases, with 9 bases spanning the gap. This CDR3 comprises 12 residues. The CDR3 nucleotides are TGTGCCAGCATCCGCGGAGACAATGAGCAGTTCTTC. It codes for CASIRGDNEQFF.

Details on this clonotype: This may arise from a read error, as a much more abundant clone is one base away. The chain has TRBV6-6 and TRBJ1-5; D possibly corresponds to TRBD1 (5 bases). The germline V gene has CDR1 MNHNY and CDR2 SVGAGI (reference sequence). This CDR3 is built from 15 residues. V dropped 6 bases and J dropped 8 bases, with 20 bases sitting between them. In DNA, the CDR3 is TGTGCCAGCAGCCCTGGGCGGGACCCCGATGAGCCCCAGCATTTT. Translated, it gives CASSPGRDPDEPQHF.

Regarding this clonotype: The conserved final phenylalanine or tryptophan is absent from the CDR3, which likely points to a read error. The DNA is omitted, as the CDR3 cannot be located on it reliably, and the CDR3 follows TCRdb's listing. The rearrangement joins TRBV11-2 to TRBJ1-1. The CDR3 comprises 14 residues, both ends counted. Germline values: CDR1 SGHAT, CDR2 FQNNGV. CDR3 residues: CASSPYSGVGEAFL.

The genes are TRBV11-1 and TRBJ2-4, with TRBD1 matching 7 bases. CDR3 length: 14 residues. CDR1 SGHAT and CDR2 FQDESV come from the germline V gene (reference sequence). Trimming at V came to 7 bases and at J to 7 bases, leaving 10 bases not matched to a gene. The CDR3 loop is CASNHRQGLNIQYF. CDR3 nucleotide sequence: TGTGCCAGCAACCATCGACAGGGTCTGAACATTCAGTACTTC.

The chain joins TRBV6-5 to TRBJ2-7; D remains ambiguous. Germline CDR1 MNHEY, CDR2 SVGAGI. The V gene lost 6 bases and the J gene lost 0 bases, with 12 bases spanning the gap. The CDR3 is made up of 14 amino acids. This chain's CDR3 is CASRPDESSYEQYF. The CDR3 DNA reads as TGTGCCAGCAGACCGGATGAGAGCTCCTACGAGCAGTACTTC.

Details on this clonotype: At one boundary the junction diverges from the germline segment, which might be a read error. The V call is TRBV11-2, the J call TRBJ2-3; 11 bases fit TRBD2. The CDR3 is made up of 17 amino acids. Germline V gives CDR1 SGHAT, CDR2 FQNNGV. CDR3 loop: CASSLGTSGSLADTQYF. CDR3 coding DNA: TGTGCCAGCAGCTTAGGAACTAGCGGGAGTCTGGCAGATACGCAATATTTT.

The chain joins TRBV10-2 to TRBJ2-7; TRBD1 matches at 7 bases. The germline V gene encodes CDR1 WSHSY and CDR2 SAAADI. V lost 6 bases to trimming and J lost 10 bases; unmatched junction nucleotides: 18. CDR3 size: 15 residues. DNA of the CDR3: TGCGCCAGCAGAGGAAAAGTAGCCGACAGGGACGGACAGTACTTC. Amino acid sequence: CASRGKVADRDGQYF.

As for this clonotype: A junction boundary mismatches the germline segment, possibly from a read error. The genes are TRBV11-2 and TRBJ2-2; D might be TRBD1 (6 bases). The CDR3 loop spans 13 amino acids. Germline-derived CDR1 and CDR2 are SGHAT and FQNNGV. The CDR3 sequence: CATLARGSGEPFF. The CDR3 DNA follows: TGTGCCACCCTGGCTAGGGGGTCCGGGGAGCCGTTTTTT.

In the case of this clonotype: Lacking the conserved final phenylalanine or tryptophan, this CDR3 likely reflects a read error. The rearrangement links TRBV14 to TRBJ1-1; 7 positions agree with TRBD1. Germline loops: CDR1 SGHDN, CDR2 FVKESK. The CDR3 has 15 residues. The V and J ends lost 2 bases and 5 bases, in that order; junction bases with no gene match: 8. The CDR3 region is CASSQIGGRMTEAFY. CDR3 DNA: TGTGCCAGCAGCCAAATAGGGGGCAGGATGACTGAAGCTTTCTAT.

This clonotype was picked up a small number of times. The chain is built from TRBV10-3 and TRBJ2-3; a possible D gene is TRBD1 (6 bases). The germline gives CDR1 ENHRY, CDR2 SYGVKD. The CDR3 sequence is 16 residues long. Trimming cost V 6 bases and J 2 bases, with 18 bases left between them. CDR3 amino acids: CAISSGQGLSTDTQYF. The CDR3 DNA follows: TGTGCCATCAGCAGTGGTCAGGGGTTATCCACAGATACGCAGTATTTT.

To note about this clonotype: Given a much more abundant clone one base away, this may be a read error. The genes are TRBV7-8 and TRBJ1-2, with D perhaps matching TRBD1 (5 bases). Per the germline V gene, CDR1 is SGHVS and CDR2 is FQNEAQ. The CDR3 spans 16 residues. V lost 5 bases to trimming and J lost 3 bases, with 19 bases between them. This chain's CDR3 is CASSPLVRGADYGYTF. The CDR3, as DNA: TGTGCCAGCAGCCCACTGGTGCGGGGCGCGGACTATGGCTACACCTTC.

The V and J genes are TRBV11-2 and TRBJ2-1; 12 bases map to TRBD2. CDR1 SGHAT and CDR2 FQNNGV come from the germline V gene. CDR3 size: 15 residues. The junction had 4 bases not matched to a gene; V was cut back by 5 bases and J by 5 bases. CDR3 in amino acids: CASSQTSGSNNEQFF. The CDR3 DNA reads TGTGCCAGCAGCCAGACTAGCGGGAGCAACAATGAGCAGTTCTTC.

This clonotype was seen a few times. This chain connects TRBV6-5 to TRBJ1-2, with a possible D match to TRBD1 (5 bases). CDR3 length: 15 residues. Trimming shortened V by 2 bases and J by 4 bases, and 14 bases separated the two germline ends. Looked up from germline, CDR1 is MNHEY and CDR2 is SVGAGI. The CDR3 sequence: CASSYGPGWTYGYTF. The CDR3 DNA reads TGTGCCAGCAGTTACGGTCCAGGGTGGACCTATGGCTACACCTTC.